This T cell receptor beta chain was sequenced for a study of regulatory T cells in long-lasting Graves disease. General study findings and limits: Patients with persistent disease showed a bias toward TRBV28, TRBJ1-2 and TRBJ2-5.

Construction of the TCR beta libraries employed iRepertoire HTBI primers in conjunction with Arm-PCR of CDR3 regions. One entry per CDR3 protein results from TCRdb running MiXCR on the multiplex PCR reads. The sample contains about 450,000 distinct CDR3 sequences, 14% of which appear only once. Remarks on this clonotype: Antigen unknown.

Time point here: newly diagnosed GD, antithyroid drugs for less than 3 months. Researchers made the TCR library from RNA that was extracted from PBMCs. Trimming removed 2 bases from V and 5 bases from J, with 15 bases in between. The CDR3 extends over 15 amino acids. Germline V gene sequence: CDR1 MNHEY, CDR2 SVGEGT. Separately, the same data were catalogued under a study of T cells in Graves' hyperthyroidism and ophthalmopathy. That paper states: The study defined stable Graves' hyperthyroidism as no ophthalmopathy progression within 18 months. Initially, a first-round RT-PCR of the TCR CDR3 employed the HTBI primer set.

The specimen comprised peripheral blood mononuclear cells (PBMCs), sampled at new diagnosis, from a patient treated with antithyroid drugs. The sequence came from a woman aged 45-65 years with Graves disease. The chain couples TRBV6-2 or TRBV6-3 to TRBJ2-5; no definite D call. The CDR3 DNA reads as TGTGCCAGCAGTTACGCTCGGACGGACCGGGAGACCCAGTACTTC. Its protein is CASSYARTDRETQYF.